The sequence of this TCR beta chain was determined in a study of blood T cell repertoires in COVID-19. Assay used: immunoSEQ multiplex PCR; TCRdb lists only in-frame clones, some missing. The sample records roughly 220,000 clones, 88% being singletons. Trimming took 5 bases from V and 0 from J; bases not matched to a gene: 8. Germline CDR1 is SEHNR and CDR2 is FQNEAQ (reference sequence). This CDR3 is built from 17 residues. The sample comprised PBMCs or T cells enriched from blood (not recorded which). This TCR derives from a woman aged 30 to 39 who had recovered from COVID-19. The V gene is TRBV7-9, the J gene TRBJ2-4, with TRBD1 matching over 9 bases. The CDR3 protein is CASSGRDRDLAKNIQYF. The CDR3 DNA reads as TGTGCCAGCAGCGGTCGGGACAGGGATCTAGCCAAAAACATTCAGTACTTC. Supplemented by reference TRBV7-9 and TRBJ2-4, the full variable domain reads DTGVSQNPRHKITKRGQNVTFRCDPISEHNRLYWYRQTLGQGPEFLTYFQNEAQLEKSRLLSDRFSAERPKGSFSTLEIQRTEQGDSAMYLCASSGRDRDLAKNIQYFGAGTRLSVL.